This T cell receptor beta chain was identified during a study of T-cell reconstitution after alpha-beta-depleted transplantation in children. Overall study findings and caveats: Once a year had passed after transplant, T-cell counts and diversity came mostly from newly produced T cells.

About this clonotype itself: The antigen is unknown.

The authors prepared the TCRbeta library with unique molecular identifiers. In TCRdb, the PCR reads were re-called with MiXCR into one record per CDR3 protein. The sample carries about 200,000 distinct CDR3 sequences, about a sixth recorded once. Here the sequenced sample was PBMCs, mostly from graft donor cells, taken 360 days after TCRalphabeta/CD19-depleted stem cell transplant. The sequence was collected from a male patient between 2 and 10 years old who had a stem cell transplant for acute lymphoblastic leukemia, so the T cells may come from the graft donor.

CDR3 coding DNA: TGTGCCAGCAGCATCACTAGCGGGGGGGCCGTCAATGAGCAGTTCTTC. Residues: CASSITSGGAVNEQFF. The chain carries TRBV7-7 and TRBJ2-1; 13 bases are shared with TRBD2. CDR1 is SSHAT, CDR2 FNYEAQ, per germline (reference sequence). J lost 6 bases, V lost 5 bases, and 7 bases had no gene match. The CDR3 loop spans 16 amino acids.